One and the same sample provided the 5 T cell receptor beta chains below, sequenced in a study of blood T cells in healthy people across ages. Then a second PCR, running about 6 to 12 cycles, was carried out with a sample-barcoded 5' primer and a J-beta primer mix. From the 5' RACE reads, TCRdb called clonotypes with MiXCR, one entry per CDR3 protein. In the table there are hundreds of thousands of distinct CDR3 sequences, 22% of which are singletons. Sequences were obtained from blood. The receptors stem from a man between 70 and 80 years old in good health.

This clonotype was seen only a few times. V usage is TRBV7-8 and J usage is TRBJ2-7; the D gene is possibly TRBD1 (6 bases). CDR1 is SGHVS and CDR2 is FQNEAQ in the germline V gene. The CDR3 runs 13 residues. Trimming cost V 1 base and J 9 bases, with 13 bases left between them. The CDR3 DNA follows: TGTGCCAGCAGCTTAGTTTTGGACAGATGGCAGTACGTC. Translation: CASSLVLDRWQYV.

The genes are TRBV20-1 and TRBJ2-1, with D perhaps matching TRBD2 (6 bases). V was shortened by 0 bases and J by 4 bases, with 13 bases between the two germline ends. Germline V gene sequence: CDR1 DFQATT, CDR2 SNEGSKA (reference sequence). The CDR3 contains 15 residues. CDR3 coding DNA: TGCAGTGCTAGAGATATATTAGCGGCGTACAATGAGCAGTTCTTC. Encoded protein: CSARDILAAYNEQFF.

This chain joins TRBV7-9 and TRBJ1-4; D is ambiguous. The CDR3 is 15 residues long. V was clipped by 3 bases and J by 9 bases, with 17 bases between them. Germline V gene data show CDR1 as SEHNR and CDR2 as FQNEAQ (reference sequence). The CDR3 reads CASSFFQQKVQKLFF. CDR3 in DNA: TGTGCCAGCAGCTTCTTTCAACAGAAGGTCCAAAAACTGTTTTTT.

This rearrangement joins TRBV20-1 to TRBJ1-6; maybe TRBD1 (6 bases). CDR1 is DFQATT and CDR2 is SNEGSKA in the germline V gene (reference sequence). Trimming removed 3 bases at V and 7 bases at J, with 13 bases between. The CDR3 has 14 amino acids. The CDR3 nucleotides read TGCAGTGCTAGTTCGGCTAGGGGGAATTCACCCCTCCACTTT. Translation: CSASSARGNSPLHF.

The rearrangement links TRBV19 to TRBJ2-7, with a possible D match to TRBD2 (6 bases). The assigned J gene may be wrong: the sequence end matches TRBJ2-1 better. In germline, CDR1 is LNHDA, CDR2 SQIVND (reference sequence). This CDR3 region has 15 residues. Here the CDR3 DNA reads TGTGCCAGTAGTATCGACCGGCGGGGATACAATGAGCAGTTCTTC. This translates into CASSIDRRGYNEQFF.